Only a few counts were recorded for the clone carrying this TCR beta chain. Its antigen is unidentified. The data originate from a study of T-cell reconstitution after alpha-beta-depleted transplantation in children. The study, taken as a whole, reports: Several hundred expanded graft clones reportedly supplied alpha-beta T cells about two months after transplant. A year post-transplant, T-cell counts and diversity derived mostly from newly produced T cells. In some patients, recipient T cells and intrathymic progenitors surviving conditioning explained high day-60 diversity.

The TCRbeta library was prepared with unique molecular identifiers. Using its own MiXCR run on the PCR reads, TCRdb lists one record per CDR3 protein. The table records 200,000 to 300,000 distinct CDR3 sequences, about 26% of them present only once. The sequence was collected from a girl aged 2-9 years with Fanconi anemia, due to receive a stem cell transplant. Sequencing used PBMCs, obtained before TCRalphabeta/CD19-depleted stem cell transplant.

DNA of the CDR3: TGCAGTGCTAGAGGGGTTTTCCAGGTAATTGAAGCTTTCTTT. Encoded protein: CSARGVFQVIEAFF. The J gene is TRBJ1-1, the V gene TRBV20-1; D uncertain. CDR3 length: 14 amino acids. CDR1 DFQATT and CDR2 SNEGSKA come from the germline V gene (reference sequence). V lost 1 base and J 7 bases, leaving 16 bases between the germline ends.